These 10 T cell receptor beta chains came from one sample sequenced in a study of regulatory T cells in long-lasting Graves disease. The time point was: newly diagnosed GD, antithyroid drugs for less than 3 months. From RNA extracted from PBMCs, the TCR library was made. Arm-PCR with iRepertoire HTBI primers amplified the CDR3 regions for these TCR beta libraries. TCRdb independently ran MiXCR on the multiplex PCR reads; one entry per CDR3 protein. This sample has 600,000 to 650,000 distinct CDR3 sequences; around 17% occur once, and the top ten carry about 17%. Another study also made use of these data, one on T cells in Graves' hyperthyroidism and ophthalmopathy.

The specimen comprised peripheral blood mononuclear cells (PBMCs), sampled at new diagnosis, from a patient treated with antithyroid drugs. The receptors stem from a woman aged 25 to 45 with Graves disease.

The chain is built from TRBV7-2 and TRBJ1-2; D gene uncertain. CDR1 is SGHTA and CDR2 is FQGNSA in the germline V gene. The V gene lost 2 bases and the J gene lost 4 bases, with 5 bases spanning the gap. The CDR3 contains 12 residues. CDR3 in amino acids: CASSLNRYGYTF. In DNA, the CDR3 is TGTGCCAGCAGCTTAAACCGCTATGGCTACACCTTC.

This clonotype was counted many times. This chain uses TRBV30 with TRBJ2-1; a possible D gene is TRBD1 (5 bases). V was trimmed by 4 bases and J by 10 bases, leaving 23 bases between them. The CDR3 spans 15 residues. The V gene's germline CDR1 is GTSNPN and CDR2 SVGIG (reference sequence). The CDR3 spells CAWIFETRGVGEQFF. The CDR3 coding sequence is TGTGCCTGGATATTCGAGACAAGGGGCGTGGGAGAGCAGTTCTTC.

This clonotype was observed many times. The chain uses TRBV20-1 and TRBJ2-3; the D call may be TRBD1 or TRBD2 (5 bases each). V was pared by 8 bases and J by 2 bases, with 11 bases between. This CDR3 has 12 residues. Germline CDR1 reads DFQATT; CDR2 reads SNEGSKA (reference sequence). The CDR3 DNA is TGCAGTACACCTGGGACCACAGATACGCAGTATTTT. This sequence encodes CSTPGTTDTQYF.

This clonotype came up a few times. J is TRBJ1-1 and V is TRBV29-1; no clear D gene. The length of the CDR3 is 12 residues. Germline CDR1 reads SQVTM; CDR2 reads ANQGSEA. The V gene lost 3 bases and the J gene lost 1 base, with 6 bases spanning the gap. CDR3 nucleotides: TGCAGCGTTGATGCTGGGAACACTGAAGCTTTCTTT. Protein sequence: CSVDAGNTEAFF.

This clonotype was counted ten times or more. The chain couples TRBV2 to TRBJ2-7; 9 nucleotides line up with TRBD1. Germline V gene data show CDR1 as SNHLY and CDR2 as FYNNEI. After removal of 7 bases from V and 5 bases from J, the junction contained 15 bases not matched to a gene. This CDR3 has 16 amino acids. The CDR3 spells CASIRDRAKTIDEQYF. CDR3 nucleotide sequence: TGTGCCAGCATACGGGACAGGGCGAAAACGATCGACGAGCAGTACTTC.

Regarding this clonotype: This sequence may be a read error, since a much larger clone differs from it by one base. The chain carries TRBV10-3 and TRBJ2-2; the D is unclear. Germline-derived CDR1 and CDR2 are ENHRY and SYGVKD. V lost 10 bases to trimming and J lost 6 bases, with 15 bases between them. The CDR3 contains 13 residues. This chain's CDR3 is CATRNDAAGELFF. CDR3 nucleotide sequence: TGTGCCACCAGGAACGATGCCGCCGGGGAGCTGTTTTTT.

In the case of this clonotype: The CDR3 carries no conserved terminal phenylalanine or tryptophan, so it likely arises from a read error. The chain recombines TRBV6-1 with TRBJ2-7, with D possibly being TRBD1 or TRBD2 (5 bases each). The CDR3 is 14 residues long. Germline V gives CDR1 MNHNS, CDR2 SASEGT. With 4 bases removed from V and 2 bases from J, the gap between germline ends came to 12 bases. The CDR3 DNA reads TGTGCCAGCAGTGGTCTTGGGGGAGCCTACGAGCAGTACCTC. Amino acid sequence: CASSGLGGAYEQYL.

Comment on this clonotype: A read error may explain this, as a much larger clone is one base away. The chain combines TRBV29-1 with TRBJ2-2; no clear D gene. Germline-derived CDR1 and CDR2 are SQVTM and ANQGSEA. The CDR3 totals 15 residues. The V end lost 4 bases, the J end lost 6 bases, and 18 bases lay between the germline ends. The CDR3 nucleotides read TGCAGCGTTGCAAGTGGGCTGGTAGACGCCGGGGAGCTGTTTTTT. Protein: CSVASGLVDAGELFF.

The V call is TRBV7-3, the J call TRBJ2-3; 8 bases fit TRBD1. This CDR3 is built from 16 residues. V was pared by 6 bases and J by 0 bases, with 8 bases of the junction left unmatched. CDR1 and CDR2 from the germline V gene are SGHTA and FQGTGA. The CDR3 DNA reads TGTGCCAGCAGTTTTAGTCGGGACAGGAGCACAGATACGCAGTATTTT. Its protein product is CASSFSRDRSTDTQYF.

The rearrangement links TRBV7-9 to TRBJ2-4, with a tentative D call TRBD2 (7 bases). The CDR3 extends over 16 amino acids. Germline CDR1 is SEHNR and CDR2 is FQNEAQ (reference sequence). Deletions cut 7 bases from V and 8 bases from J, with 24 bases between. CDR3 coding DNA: TGTGCCAGCACCGGTGGAGGGGACAACGGGGGGTACATTCAGTACTTC. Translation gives CASTGGGDNGGYIQYF.